This T cell receptor (beta chain) derives from a study of early T cells in non-severe SARS-CoV-2 infection. This clonotype was counted many times. Via MiXCR, TCRdb re-called the 5' RACE reads, giving one row per CDR3 protein. The table records about 33,000 distinct CDR3 sequences, 5% to 6% of them present only once. V lost 5 bases to trimming and J lost 3 bases; unmatched junction nucleotides: 5. The CDR3 totals 16 residues. Germline CDR1 is SGHTA and CDR2 is FQGNSA. The sample consisted of whole blood. The receptor was isolated from an adult who was a healthcare worker with PCR-confirmed SARS-CoV-2 infection or an uninfected control (not recorded which). The chain is built from TRBV7-2 and TRBJ2-2, with 11 bases fitting TRBD1. CDR3 sequence reads: CASSPRDRGDTGELFF. The CDR3 nucleotides are TGTGCCAGCAGCCCGAGGGACAGGGGGGACACCGGGGAGCTGTTTTTT.